The rows below give T cell receptor beta chains drawn from one sample of a study of T cell responses to AZD1222 COVID-19 vaccine. Sequencing was performed with immunoSEQ multiplex PCR; in TCRdb, only in-frame clones are kept and a portion is missing. The top ten hold 2.5% to 3% of the sample, which has 90,000 to 100,000 clones, roughly 87% seen once. Sequencing used peripheral blood, obtained on day 0 of AZD1222 vaccination. The receptors come from an adult in good health. The CDR3 runs from the conserved cysteine through the conserved F or W. The order of the fields is D gene, J gene, clone size, V gene, CDR3 DNA, CDR3 protein. A D gene is named only where the DNA matches it firmly. Not every row has a clone size; where given, it reads once, few, many or a size class.

D gene: .; J gene: TRBJ2-1; clone size: .; V gene: TRBV7-2; CDR3 DNA: TGTGCCAGCAGCAACGAACCCTACAATGAGCAGTTCTTC; CDR3 protein: CASSNEPYNEQFF
D gene: .; J gene: TRBJ1-2; clone size: .; V gene: TRBV15; CDR3 DNA: TGTGCCACCAGCAGAGACAGGCACACTAACTATGGCTACACCTTC; CDR3 protein: CATSRDRHTNYGYTF
D gene: .; J gene: TRBJ1-1; clone size: .; V gene: TRBV4-1; CDR3 DNA: TGCGCCAGCAGCCAAGATACCCTCAAAGCTTTCTTT; CDR3 protein: CASSQDTLKAFF
D gene: TRBD2; J gene: TRBJ2-1; clone size: .; V gene: TRBV4-2; CDR3 DNA: TGTGCCAGCAGCCAAGATGGCTCTGCGGCTAGCGGGACATTGGATGAGCAGTTCTTC; CDR3 protein: CASSQDGSAASGTLDEQFF
D gene: TRBD1; J gene: TRBJ2-2; clone size: .; V gene: TRBV6-2/TRBV6-3; CDR3 DNA: TGTGCCAGCAGTAAAACAGGGGGTCCGAACACCGGGGAGCTGTTTTTT; CDR3 protein: CASSKTGGPNTGELFF
D gene: .; J gene: TRBJ1-5; clone size: .; V gene: TRBV7-2; CDR3 DNA: TGTGCCAGCAGCCCGTCCAGGGCGGGTCAGCCCCAGCATTTT; CDR3 protein: CASSPSRAGQPQHF
D gene: .; J gene: TRBJ2-3; clone size: once; V gene: TRBV9; CDR3 DNA: TGTGCCCCGCAGCGGGCGCGCGATACGCAGTATTTT; CDR3 protein: CAPQRARDTQYF
D gene: TRBD2; J gene: TRBJ2-1; clone size: .; V gene: TRBV9; CDR3 DNA: TGTGCCAGCAGCGTAGGGGGGGCTAGCGGGAATGAGCAGTTCTTC; CDR3 protein: CASSVGGASGNEQFF
D gene: TRBD2; J gene: TRBJ2-3; clone size: few; V gene: TRBV5-1; CDR3 DNA: TGCGCCAGCAGCTTGGGAGTAGCGGGGGGATCGGATACGCAGTATTTT; CDR3 protein: CASSLGVAGGSDTQYF
D gene: TRBD1; J gene: TRBJ2-7; clone size: .; V gene: TRBV6-5; CDR3 DNA: TGTGCCAGCAGCCAAACCGGGACAGTGACCTACGAGCAGTACTTC; CDR3 protein: CASSQTGTVTYEQYF
D gene: .; J gene: TRBJ1-4; clone size: .; V gene: TRBV6-5; CDR3 DNA: TGTGCCAGCAGTCCAGCAGGGCGTGAAAAACTGTTTTTT; CDR3 protein: CASSPAGREKLFF
D gene: .; J gene: TRBJ2-7; clone size: once; V gene: TRBV7-8; CDR3 DNA: TGTGCCAGCAGCACTGAGGACAGCCCCTACGAGCAGTACTTC; CDR3 protein: CASSTEDSPYEQYF
D gene: .; J gene: TRBJ2-5; clone size: .; V gene: TRBV28; CDR3 DNA: TGTGCCAGCAGTTTAGAGGGGCAGCCTGGGACCCAGTACTTC; CDR3 protein: CASSLEGQPGTQYF
D gene: .; J gene: TRBJ1-2; clone size: .; V gene: TRBV4-2; CDR3 DNA: TGTGCCAGCAGCCAAGAGAGGGGCAGTCACTATGGCTACACCTTC; CDR3 protein: CASSQERGSHYGYTF
D gene: .; J gene: TRBJ1-2; clone size: .; V gene: TRBV6-2/TRBV6-3; CDR3 DNA: TGTGCCAGCAGTTACAGCAGGTTGCAGGGTCGTTCCTATGGCTACACCTTC; CDR3 protein: CASSYSRLQGRSYGYTF
D gene: .; J gene: TRBJ1-1; clone size: .; V gene: TRBV20-1; CDR3 DNA: TGCAGTGCTAGCGTGGACCGCGTGGCTTTCTTT; CDR3 protein: CSASVDRVAFF
D gene: TRBD2; J gene: TRBJ2-2; clone size: few; V gene: TRBV29-1; CDR3 DNA: TGCAGCGCTACCGGGACTACCTACACCGGGGAGCTGTTTTTT; CDR3 protein: CSATGTTYTGELFF
D gene: .; J gene: TRBJ1-4; clone size: .; V gene: TRBV5-1; CDR3 DNA: TGTGCCAGCAGCTCGGCGGGGTCGGAGAATGAAAAACTGTTTTTT; CDR3 protein: CASSSAGSENEKLFF
D gene: TRBD1; J gene: TRBJ1-2; clone size: .; V gene: TRBV6-5; CDR3 DNA: TGTGCCAGCAGTTACTCGACAGGGGGCGCCTATGGCTACACCTTC; CDR3 protein: CASSYSTGGAYGYTF
D gene: TRBD1; J gene: TRBJ1-6; clone size: .; V gene: TRBV6-1; CDR3 DNA: TGTGCCAGCAGTGATCGGACAGGAAATAATTCACCCCTCCACTTT; CDR3 protein: CASSDRTGNNSPLHF
D gene: TRBD2; J gene: TRBJ2-5; clone size: .; V gene: TRBV9; CDR3 DNA: TGTGCCAGCAGCGCACAATGGTTAGCGGGGGGGCGAGAGACCCAGTACTTC; CDR3 protein: CASSAQWLAGGRETQYF
D gene: TRBD2; J gene: TRBJ2-1; clone size: .; V gene: TRBV6-5; CDR3 DNA: TGTGCCAGCAGTTACGTGGGAGGGCGAAATGAGCAGTTCTTC; CDR3 protein: CASSYVGGRNEQFF
D gene: TRBD2; J gene: TRBJ2-7; clone size: once; V gene: TRBV6-5; CDR3 DNA: TGTGCCAGCAGTTTAGCGCGGGGGGGCCCCTACGAGCAGTACTTC; CDR3 protein: CASSLARGGPYEQYF
D gene: .; J gene: TRBJ1-6; clone size: once; V gene: TRBV19; CDR3 DNA: TGTGCCAGCAGGGACCTGAGCTCCTATAATTCACCCCTCCACTTT; CDR3 protein: CASRDLSSYNSPLHF
D gene: .; J gene: TRBJ2-3; clone size: many; V gene: TRBV9; CDR3 DNA: TGTGCCAGCAACCCATTGGGTGGGAATTCTGGAGATACGCAGTATTTT; CDR3 protein: CASNPLGGNSGDTQYF
D gene: TRBD2; J gene: TRBJ2-2; clone size: .; V gene: TRBV27; CDR3 DNA: TGTGCCAGCAGTTTATCGGGACTAGCGGGAGGGCCTAGGGAGCTGTTTTTT; CDR3 protein: CASSLSGLAGGPRELFF
D gene: .; J gene: TRBJ2-7; clone size: few; V gene: TRBV5-1; CDR3 DNA: TGCGCCAGCAGCTTGGTGTGGGCCAGGGGATACGAGCAGTACTTC; CDR3 protein: CASSLVWARGYEQYF
D gene: .; J gene: TRBJ1-2; clone size: .; V gene: TRBV14; CDR3 DNA: TGTGCCAGCAGCCAAGGATCACGAGGGGGCTATGGCTACACCTTC; CDR3 protein: CASSQGSRGGYGYTF
D gene: .; J gene: TRBJ2-1; clone size: .; V gene: TRBV6-5; CDR3 DNA: TGTGCCAGCTTGGGAGGCGATGAGCAGTTCTTC; CDR3 protein: CASLGGDEQFF
D gene: .; J gene: TRBJ1-2; clone size: .; V gene: TRBV19; CDR3 DNA: TGTGCCAGTAGTAGGGTTTTAGGCGGTCGTGGCTACACCTTC; CDR3 protein: CASSRVLGGRGYTF
D gene: .; J gene: TRBJ2-5; clone size: .; V gene: TRBV7-2; CDR3 DNA: TGTGCCAGCAGTCAGGCGGGCAGATTATTAAAAGAGACCCAGTACTTC; CDR3 protein: CASSQAGRLLKETQYF
D gene: TRBD1; J gene: TRBJ2-1; clone size: .; V gene: TRBV7-8; CDR3 DNA: TGTGCCAGCAGCTACACCCGGGGTGCCGGGACAGGGGGCCGTCGCAATGAGCAGTTCTTC; CDR3 protein: CASSYTRGAGTGGRRNEQFF
D gene: .; J gene: TRBJ1-1; clone size: .; V gene: TRBV11-2; CDR3 DNA: TGTGCCAGCAGCTTAGGGGCGAACACTGAAGCTTTCTTT; CDR3 protein: CASSLGANTEAFF
D gene: .; J gene: TRBJ2-5; clone size: .; V gene: TRBV19; CDR3 DNA: TGTGCCAGTAGAAACCCACAGGTCGGAGAGACCCAGTACTTC; CDR3 protein: CASRNPQVGETQYF
D gene: .; J gene: TRBJ1-6; clone size: .; V gene: TRBV10-3; CDR3 DNA: TGTGCCATCAGTGAGTCGATGAACAGGGAGAATTCACCCCTCCACTTT; CDR3 protein: CAISESMNRENSPLHF
D gene: .; J gene: TRBJ1-2; clone size: .; V gene: TRBV27; CDR3 DNA: TGTGCCAGCAGCCCTGGATCCCAACTTAACTATGGCTACACCTTC; CDR3 protein: CASSPGSQLNYGYTF
D gene: .; J gene: TRBJ1-2; clone size: .; V gene: TRBV19; CDR3 DNA: TGTGCCAGTAGCAACGACCGGGACTACGACTATGGCTACACCTTC; CDR3 protein: CASSNDRDYDYGYTF
D gene: .; J gene: TRBJ1-5; clone size: .; V gene: TRBV7-6; CDR3 DNA: TGTGCCAGCAGCTTTCTGAATCAGCCCCAGCATTTT; CDR3 protein: CASSFLNQPQHF
D gene: .; J gene: TRBJ1-2; clone size: .; V gene: TRBV11-3; CDR3 DNA: TGTGCCAGCAGCTTAGCCGGGGGCTCGGGCTACACCTTC; CDR3 protein: CASSLAGGSGYTF
D gene: .; J gene: TRBJ1-1; clone size: few; V gene: TRBV6-5; CDR3 DNA: TGTGCCAGCAGACGTCCCGGGACAACTGAAGCTTTCTTT; CDR3 protein: CASRRPGTTEAFF
D gene: .; J gene: TRBJ1-4; clone size: .; V gene: TRBV12-3/TRBV12-4; CDR3 DNA: TGTGCCAGCAGTCCCCTTGATTTTGAAAAACTGTTTTTT; CDR3 protein: CASSPLDFEKLFF
D gene: .; J gene: TRBJ1-6; clone size: .; V gene: TRBV6-5; CDR3 DNA: TGTGCCAGCAGTAATTCCCGAGAGGCTTCACCCCTCCACTTT; CDR3 protein: CASSNSREASPLHF
D gene: .; J gene: TRBJ1-1; clone size: .; V gene: TRBV29-1; CDR3 DNA: TGCAGCGGAAGCAGTGGGGGCGGGAACACTGAAGCTTTCTTT; CDR3 protein: CSGSSGGGNTEAFF
D gene: .; J gene: TRBJ1-1; clone size: .; V gene: TRBV5-1; CDR3 DNA: TGTGCCAGCAGCTTGGCCCAGGTCCCAGGGGAAGCTTTCTTT; CDR3 protein: CASSLAQVPGEAFF
D gene: TRBD1; J gene: TRBJ1-2; clone size: .; V gene: TRBV27; CDR3 DNA: TGTGCCAGCAGGCGGACAGGGAAGTATTATGGCTACACCTTC; CDR3 protein: CASRRTGKYYGYTF
D gene: .; J gene: TRBJ2-2; clone size: .; V gene: TRBV5-1; CDR3 DNA: TGTGCCAGCAGCTTCGCCAGGGGGGACACCGGGGAGCTGTTTTTT; CDR3 protein: CASSFARGDTGELFF
D gene: .; J gene: TRBJ2-3; clone size: .; V gene: TRBV7-9; CDR3 DNA: TGTGCCAGCAGCTCCGTGGGGGGCACAGATACGCAGTATTTT; CDR3 protein: CASSSVGGTDTQYF
D gene: TRBD1; J gene: TRBJ1-2; clone size: .; V gene: TRBV29-1; CDR3 DNA: TGCAGCGTTCAGGGGGGCTATGGCTACACCTTC; CDR3 protein: CSVQGGYGYTF
D gene: TRBD2; J gene: TRBJ2-1; clone size: few; V gene: TRBV4-2; CDR3 DNA: TGTGCCAGCAGCCAGCAGACTAGCGGAACCCCGAATGAGCAGTTCTTC; CDR3 protein: CASSQQTSGTPNEQFF